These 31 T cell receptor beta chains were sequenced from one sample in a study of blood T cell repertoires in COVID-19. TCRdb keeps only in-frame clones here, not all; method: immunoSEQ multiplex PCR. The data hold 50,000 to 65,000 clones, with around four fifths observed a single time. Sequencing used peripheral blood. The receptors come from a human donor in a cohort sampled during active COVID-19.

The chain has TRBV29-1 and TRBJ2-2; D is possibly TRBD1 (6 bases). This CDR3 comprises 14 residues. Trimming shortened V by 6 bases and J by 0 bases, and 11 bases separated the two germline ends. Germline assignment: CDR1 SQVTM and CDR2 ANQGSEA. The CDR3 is CSVKQGANTGELFF. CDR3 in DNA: TGCAGCGTCAAACAGGGAGCGAACACCGGGGAGCTGTTTTTT.

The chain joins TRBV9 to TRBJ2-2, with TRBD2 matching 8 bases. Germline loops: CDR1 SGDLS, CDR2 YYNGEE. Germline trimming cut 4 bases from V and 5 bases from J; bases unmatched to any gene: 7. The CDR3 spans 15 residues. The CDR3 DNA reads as TGTGCCAGCAGCCCCAGGACTAGCTCGACCGGGGAGCTGTTTTTT. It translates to CASSPRTSSTGELFF. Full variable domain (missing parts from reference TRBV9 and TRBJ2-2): DSGVTQTPKHLITATGQRVTLRCSPRSGDLSVYWYQQSLDQGLQFLIQYYNGEERAKGNILERFSAQQFPDLHSELNLSSLELGDSALYFCASSPRTSSTGELFFGEGSRLTVL.

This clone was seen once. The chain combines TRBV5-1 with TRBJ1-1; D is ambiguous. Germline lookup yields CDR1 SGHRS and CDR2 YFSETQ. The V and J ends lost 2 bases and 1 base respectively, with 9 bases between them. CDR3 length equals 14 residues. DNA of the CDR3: TGCGCCAGCAGCTTAGGCGGAGGGAACACTGAAGCTTTCTTT. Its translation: CASSLGGGNTEAFF.

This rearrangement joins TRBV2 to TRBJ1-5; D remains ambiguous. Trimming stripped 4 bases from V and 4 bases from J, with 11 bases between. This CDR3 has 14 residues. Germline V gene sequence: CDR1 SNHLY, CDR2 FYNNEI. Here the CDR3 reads CASSGNTGNQPQHF. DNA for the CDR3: TGTGCCAGCAGTGGTAATACGGGTAATCAGCCCCAGCATTTT.

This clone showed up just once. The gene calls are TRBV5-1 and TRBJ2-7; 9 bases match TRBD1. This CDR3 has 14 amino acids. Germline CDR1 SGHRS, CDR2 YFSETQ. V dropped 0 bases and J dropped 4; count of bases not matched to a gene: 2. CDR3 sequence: CASSLAGTGYEQYF. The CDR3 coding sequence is TGCGCCAGCAGCTTGGCCGGGACAGGGTACGAGCAGTACTTC.

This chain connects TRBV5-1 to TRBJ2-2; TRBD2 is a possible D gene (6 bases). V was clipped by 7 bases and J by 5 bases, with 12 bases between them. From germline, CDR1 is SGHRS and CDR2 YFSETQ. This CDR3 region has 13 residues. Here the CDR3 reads CASGNAGTGELFF. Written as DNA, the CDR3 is TGCGCCAGCGGCAATGCGGGGACCGGGGAGCTGTTTTTT.

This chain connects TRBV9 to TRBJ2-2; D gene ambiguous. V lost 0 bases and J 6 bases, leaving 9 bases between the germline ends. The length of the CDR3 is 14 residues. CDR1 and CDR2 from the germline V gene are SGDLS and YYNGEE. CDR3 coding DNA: TGTGCCAGCAGCGTAGCAGGTTTCTCCGGGGAGCTGTTTTTT. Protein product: CASSVAGFSGELFF.

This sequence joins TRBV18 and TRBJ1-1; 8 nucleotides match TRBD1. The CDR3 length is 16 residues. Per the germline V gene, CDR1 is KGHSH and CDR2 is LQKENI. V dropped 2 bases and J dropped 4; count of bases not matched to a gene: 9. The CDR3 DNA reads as TGTGCCAGCTCACCAAAGGGAATAACAGGGGGCACTGAAGCTTTCTTT. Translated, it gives CASSPKGITGGTEAFF.

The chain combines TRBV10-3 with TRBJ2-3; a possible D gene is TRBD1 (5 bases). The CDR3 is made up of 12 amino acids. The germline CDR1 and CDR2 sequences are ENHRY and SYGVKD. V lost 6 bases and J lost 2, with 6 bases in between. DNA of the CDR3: TGTGCCATCAGGACAGACACAGATACGCAGTATTTT. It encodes CAIRTDTDTQYF.

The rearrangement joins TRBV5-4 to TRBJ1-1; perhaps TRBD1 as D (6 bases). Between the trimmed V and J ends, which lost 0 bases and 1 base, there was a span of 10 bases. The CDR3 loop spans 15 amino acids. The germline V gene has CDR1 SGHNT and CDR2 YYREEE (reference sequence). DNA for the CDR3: TGTGCCAGCAGCTTGGCTTTGGGACAGAACACTGAAGCTTTCTTT. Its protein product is CASSLALGQNTEAFF.

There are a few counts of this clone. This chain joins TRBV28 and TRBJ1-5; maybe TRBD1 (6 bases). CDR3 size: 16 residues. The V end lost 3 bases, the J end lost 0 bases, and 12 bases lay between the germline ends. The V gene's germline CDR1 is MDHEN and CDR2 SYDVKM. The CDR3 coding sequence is TGTGCCAGCAGTTTTAGGCGGACAGTTAGCAATCAGCCCCAGCATTTT. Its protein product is CASSFRRTVSNQPQHF.

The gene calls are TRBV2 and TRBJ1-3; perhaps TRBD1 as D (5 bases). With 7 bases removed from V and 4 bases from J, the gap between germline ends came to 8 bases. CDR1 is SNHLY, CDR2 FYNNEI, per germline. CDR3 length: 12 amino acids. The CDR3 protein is CASTGSGNTIYF. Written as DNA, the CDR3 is TGTGCCAGCACAGGGTCCGGAAACACCATATATTTT. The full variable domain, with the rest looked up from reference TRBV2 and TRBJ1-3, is EPEVTQTPSHQVTQMGQEVILRCVPISNHLYFYWYRQILGQKVEFLVSFYNNEISEKSEIFDDQFSVERPDGSNFTLKIRSTKLEDSAMYFCASTGSGNTIYFGEGSWLTVV.

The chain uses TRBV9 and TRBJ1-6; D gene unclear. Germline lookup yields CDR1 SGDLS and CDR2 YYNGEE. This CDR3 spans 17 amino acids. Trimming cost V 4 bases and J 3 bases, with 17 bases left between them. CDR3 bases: TGTGCCAGCAGCCCAAGTGCTAGAGGGTTCTATAATTCACCCCTCCACTTT. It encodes CASSPSARGFYNSPLHF.

The CDR3 DNA follows: TGTGCCAGCAGCCGTACAGGGGGCCCTGGAAACACCATATATTTT. Translation gives CASSRTGGPGNTIYF. The J gene is TRBJ1-3, the V gene TRBV7-9; the match to TRBD1 covers 9 bases. The CDR3 spans 15 residues. The germline CDR1 and CDR2 sequences are SEHNR and FQNEAQ (reference sequence). V was pared by 5 bases and J by 2 bases, with 4 bases of the junction left unmatched. The full variable domain, completed using reference TRBV7-9 and TRBJ1-3, is DTGVSQNPRHKITKRGQNVTFRCDPISEHNRLYWYRQTLGQGPEFLTYFQNEAQLEKSRLLSDRFSAERPKGSFSTLEIQRTEQGDSAMYLCASSRTGGPGNTIYFGEGSWLTVV.

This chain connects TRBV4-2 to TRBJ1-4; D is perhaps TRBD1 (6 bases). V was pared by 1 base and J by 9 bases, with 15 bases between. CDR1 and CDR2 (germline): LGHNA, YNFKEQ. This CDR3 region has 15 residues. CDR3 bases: TGTGCCAGCAGCCAAGGGGACACCCTAATGAAAAAACTGTTTTTT. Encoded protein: CASSQGDTLMKKLFF.

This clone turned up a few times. Here the CDR3 reads CASSHVRLAGGQERGHYEQYF. The CDR3 bases are TGCGCCAGCAGCCATGTTAGACTAGCGGGAGGGCAAGAGAGGGGGCACTACGAGCAGTACTTC. The rearrangement links TRBV4-1 to TRBJ2-7; 14 nucleotides match TRBD2. Germline V gene sequence: CDR1 MGHRA, CDR2 YSYEKL. CDR3 length: 21 amino acids. Trimming took 3 bases from V and 3 from J; bases not matched to a gene: 19.

The CDR3 sequence is CASSLRREETQYF. The CDR3 DNA follows: TGTGCCAGCAGTTTACGGAGGGAGGAGACCCAGTACTTC. J is TRBJ2-5 and V is TRBV27, with D possibly being TRBD2 (6 bases). V lost 2 bases and J 5 bases, leaving 9 bases between the germline ends. The germline gives CDR1 MNHEY, CDR2 SMNVEV (reference sequence). The CDR3 loop spans 13 amino acids.

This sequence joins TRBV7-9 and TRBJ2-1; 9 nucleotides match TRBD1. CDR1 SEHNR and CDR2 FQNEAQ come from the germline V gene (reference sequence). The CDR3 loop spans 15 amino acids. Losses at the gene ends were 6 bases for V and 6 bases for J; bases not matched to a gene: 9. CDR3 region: CASREAGQGLNEQFF. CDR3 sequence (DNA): TGTGCCAGCAGAGAGGCGGGACAGGGCCTCAATGAGCAGTTCTTC.

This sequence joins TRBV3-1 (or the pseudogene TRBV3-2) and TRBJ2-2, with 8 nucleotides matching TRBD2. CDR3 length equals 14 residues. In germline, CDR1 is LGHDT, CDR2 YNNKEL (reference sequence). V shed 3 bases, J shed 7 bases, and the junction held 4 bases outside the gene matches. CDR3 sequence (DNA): TGTGCCAGCAGCCACCGGGGGGGGATCGGGGAGCTGTTTTTT. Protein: CASSHRGGIGELFF.

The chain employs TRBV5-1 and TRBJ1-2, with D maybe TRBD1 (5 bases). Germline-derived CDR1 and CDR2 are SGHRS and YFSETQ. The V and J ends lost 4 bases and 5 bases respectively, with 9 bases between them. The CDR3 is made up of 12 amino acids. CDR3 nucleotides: TGCGCCAGCAGCCCCGCAGGGTATGGCTACACCTTC. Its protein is CASSPAGYGYTF.

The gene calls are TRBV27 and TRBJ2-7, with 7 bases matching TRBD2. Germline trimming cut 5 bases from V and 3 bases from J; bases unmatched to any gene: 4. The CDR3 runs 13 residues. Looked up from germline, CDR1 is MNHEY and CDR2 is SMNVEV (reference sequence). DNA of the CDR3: TGTGCCAGCAGTAGAGCGGGGAGCTACGAGCAGTACTTC. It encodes CASSRAGSYEQYF.

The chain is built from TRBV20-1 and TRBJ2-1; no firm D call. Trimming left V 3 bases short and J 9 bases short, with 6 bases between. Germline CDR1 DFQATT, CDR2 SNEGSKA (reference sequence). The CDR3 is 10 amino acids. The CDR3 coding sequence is TGCAGTGCTAGCGGTACTGAGCAGTTCTTC. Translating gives CSASGTEQFF.

The CDR3, as DNA: TGTGCCAGCAGCCAAGGGACTAGCGGGGGTAGGGATACGCAGTATTTT. Amino acids: CASSQGTSGGRDTQYF. The chain carries TRBV4-2 and TRBJ2-3; 13 positions match TRBD2. CDR3 length: 16 amino acids. V was clipped by 1 base and J by 6 bases; unmatched bases: 4. Germline CDR1 and CDR2: LGHNA and YNFKEQ.

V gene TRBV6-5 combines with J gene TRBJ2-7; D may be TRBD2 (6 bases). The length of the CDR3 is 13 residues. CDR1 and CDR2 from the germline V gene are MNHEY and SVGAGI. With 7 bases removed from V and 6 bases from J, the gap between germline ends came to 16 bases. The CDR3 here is CASTPPGVVEQYF. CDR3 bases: TGTGCCAGCACTCCCCCGGGGGTTGTCGAGCAGTACTTC.

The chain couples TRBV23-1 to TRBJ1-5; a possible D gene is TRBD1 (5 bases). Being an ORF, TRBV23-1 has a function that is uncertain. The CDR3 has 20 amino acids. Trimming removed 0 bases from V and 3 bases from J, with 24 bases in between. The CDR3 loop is CASSQSLVKQGRFPNQPQHF. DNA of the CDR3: TGCGCCAGCAGTCAATCCTTAGTCAAGCAGGGCCGTTTCCCCAATCAGCCCCAGCATTTT.

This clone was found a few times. The CDR3 reads CASSQGQSFSPLHF. The CDR3 DNA is TGTGCCAGCAGCCAGGGTCAGTCGTTTTCACCCCTCCACTTT. V is TRBV2 and J is TRBJ1-6, with D possibly TRBD1 on 5 matching bases. The germline CDR1 and CDR2 sequences are SNHLY and FYNNEI. The CDR3 has 14 amino acids. V was shortened by 6 bases and J by 9 bases, with 15 bases between the two germline ends.

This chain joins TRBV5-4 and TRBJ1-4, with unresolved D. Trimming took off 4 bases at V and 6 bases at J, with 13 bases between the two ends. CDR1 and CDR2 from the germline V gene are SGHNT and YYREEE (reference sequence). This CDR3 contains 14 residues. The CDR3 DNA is TGTGCCAGCAGCACTGGCACGCGGGATGAAAAACTGTTTTTT. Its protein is CASSTGTRDEKLFF.

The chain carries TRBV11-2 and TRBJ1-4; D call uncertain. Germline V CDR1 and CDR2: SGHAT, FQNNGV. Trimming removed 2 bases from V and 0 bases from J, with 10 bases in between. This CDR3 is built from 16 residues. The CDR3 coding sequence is TGTGCCAGCAGCTTATTGCGAGCTGCAACTAATGAAAAACTGTTTTTT. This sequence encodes CASSLLRAATNEKLFF.

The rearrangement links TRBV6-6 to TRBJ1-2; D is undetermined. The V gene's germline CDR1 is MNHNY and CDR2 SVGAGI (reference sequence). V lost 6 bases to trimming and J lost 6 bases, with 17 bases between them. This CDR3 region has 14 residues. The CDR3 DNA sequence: TGTGCCAGCAGAACCTCTGAGGGAGTAAATGGCTACACCTTC. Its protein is CASRTSEGVNGYTF.

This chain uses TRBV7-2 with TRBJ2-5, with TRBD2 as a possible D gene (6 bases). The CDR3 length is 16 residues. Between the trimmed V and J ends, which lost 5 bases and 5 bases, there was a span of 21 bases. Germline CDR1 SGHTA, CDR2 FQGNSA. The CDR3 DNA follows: TGTGCCAGCAGCCGTCTACCGGGGCGGGGATCGGAGACCCAGTACTTC. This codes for CASSRLPGRGSETQYF. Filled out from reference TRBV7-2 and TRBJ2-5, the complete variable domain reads GAGVSQSPSNKVTEKGKDVELRCDPISGHTALYWYRQSLGQGLEFLIYFQGNSAPDKSGLPSDRFSAERTGGSVSTLTIQRTQQEDSAVYLCASSRLPGRGSETQYFGPGTRLLVL.

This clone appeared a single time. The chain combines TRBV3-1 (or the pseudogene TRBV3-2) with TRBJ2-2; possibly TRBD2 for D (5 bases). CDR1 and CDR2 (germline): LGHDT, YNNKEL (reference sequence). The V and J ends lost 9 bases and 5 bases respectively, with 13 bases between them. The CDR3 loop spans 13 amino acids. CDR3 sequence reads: CASGSVRTGELFF. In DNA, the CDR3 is TGTGCCAGTGGGAGTGTAAGGACCGGGGAGCTGTTTTTT.